This TCR beta chain is drawn from a study of early T cells in non-severe SARS-CoV-2 infection. This CDR3 has 14 amino acids. The germline CDR1 and CDR2 sequences are SEHNR and FQNEAQ (reference sequence). After removal of 5 bases from V and 1 base from J, the junction contained 4 bases not matched to a gene. Unique molecular identifiers were added to individual cDNA molecules. TCRdb re-derived calls from the 5' RACE reads in MiXCR, one entry per CDR3 protein. Found here are around 20,000 distinct CDR3 sequences, about 4% of them singletons; the top ten hold roughly 1.5%. There are many counts of this clonotype.

The rearrangement joins TRBV7-9 to TRBJ1-2; 7 positions match TRBD1. Sequences were obtained from whole blood. The sequence came from an adult who was a healthcare worker with PCR-confirmed SARS-CoV-2 infection or an uninfected control (not recorded which). CDR3 sequence (DNA): TGTGCCAGCAGCCGGGGACAGCTTAACTATGGCTACACCTTC. The encoded protein is CASSRGQLNYGYTF.